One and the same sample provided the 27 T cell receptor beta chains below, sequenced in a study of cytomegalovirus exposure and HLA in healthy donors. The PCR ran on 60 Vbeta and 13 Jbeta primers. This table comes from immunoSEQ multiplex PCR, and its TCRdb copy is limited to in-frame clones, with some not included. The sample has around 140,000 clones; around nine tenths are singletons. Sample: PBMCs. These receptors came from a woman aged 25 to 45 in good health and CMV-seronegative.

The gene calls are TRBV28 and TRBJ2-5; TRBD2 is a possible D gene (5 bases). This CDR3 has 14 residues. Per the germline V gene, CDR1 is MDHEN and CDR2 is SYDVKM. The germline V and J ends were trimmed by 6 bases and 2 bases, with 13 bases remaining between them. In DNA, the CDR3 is TGTGCCAGCAGGGCCCCTCGGGGTCAAGAGACCCAGTACTTC. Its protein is CASRAPRGQETQYF.

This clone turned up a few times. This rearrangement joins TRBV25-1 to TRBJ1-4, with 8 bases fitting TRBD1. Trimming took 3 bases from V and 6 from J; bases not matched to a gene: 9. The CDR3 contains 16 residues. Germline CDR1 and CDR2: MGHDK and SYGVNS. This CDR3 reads CASSDRLRGRDEKLFF. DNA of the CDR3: TGTGCCAGCAGTGACCGCCTCAGGGGGCGGGATGAAAAACTGTTTTTT. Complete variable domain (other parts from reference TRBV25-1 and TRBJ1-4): EADIYQTPRYLVIGTGKKITLECSQTMGHDKMYWYQQDPGMELHLIHYSYGVNSTEKGDLSSESTVSRIRTEHFPLTLESARPSHTSQYLCASSDRLRGRDEKLFFGSGTQLSVL.

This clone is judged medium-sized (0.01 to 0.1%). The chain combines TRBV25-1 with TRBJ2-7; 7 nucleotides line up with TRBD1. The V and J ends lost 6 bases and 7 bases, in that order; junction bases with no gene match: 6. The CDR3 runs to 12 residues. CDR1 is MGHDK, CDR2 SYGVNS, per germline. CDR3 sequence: CASRQGVGEQYF. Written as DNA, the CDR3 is TGTGCCAGCAGGCAGGGGGTCGGGGAGCAGTACTTC.

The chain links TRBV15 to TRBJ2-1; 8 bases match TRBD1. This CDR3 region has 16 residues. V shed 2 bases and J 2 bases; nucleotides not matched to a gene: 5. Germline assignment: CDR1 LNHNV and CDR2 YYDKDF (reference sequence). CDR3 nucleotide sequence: TGTGCCACCAGCAGATATGGACAGGGACCCTACAATGAGCAGTTCTTC. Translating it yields CATSRYGQGPYNEQFF.

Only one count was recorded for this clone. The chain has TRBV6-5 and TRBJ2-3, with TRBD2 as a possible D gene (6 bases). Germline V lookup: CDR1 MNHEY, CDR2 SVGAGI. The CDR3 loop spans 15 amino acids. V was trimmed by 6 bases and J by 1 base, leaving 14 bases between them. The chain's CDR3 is CASRSRDWRTDTQYF. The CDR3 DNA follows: TGTGCCAGCAGATCCCGGGACTGGCGCACAGATACGCAGTATTTT.

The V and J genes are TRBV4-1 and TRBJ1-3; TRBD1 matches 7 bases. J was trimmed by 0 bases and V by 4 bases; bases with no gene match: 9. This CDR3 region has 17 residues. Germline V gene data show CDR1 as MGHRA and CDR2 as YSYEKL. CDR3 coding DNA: TGCGCCAGCAGCCCTTGGGACAGTATCTTCTCTGGAAACACCATATATTTT. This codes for CASSPWDSIFSGNTIYF.

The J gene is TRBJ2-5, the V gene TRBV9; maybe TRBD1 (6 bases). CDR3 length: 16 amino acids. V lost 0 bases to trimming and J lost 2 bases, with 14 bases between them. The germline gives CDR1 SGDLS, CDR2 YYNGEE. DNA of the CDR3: TGTGCCAGCAGCGTAGCCGCAGGGGCAAGTCAAGAGACCCAGTACTTC. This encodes CASSVAAGASQETQYF.

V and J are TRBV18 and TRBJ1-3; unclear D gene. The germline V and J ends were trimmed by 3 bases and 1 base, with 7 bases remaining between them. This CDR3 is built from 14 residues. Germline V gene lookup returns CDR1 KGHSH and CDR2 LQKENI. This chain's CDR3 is CASSPEYSGNTIYF. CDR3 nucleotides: TGTGCCAGCTCACCGGAGTATTCTGGAAACACCATATATTTT.

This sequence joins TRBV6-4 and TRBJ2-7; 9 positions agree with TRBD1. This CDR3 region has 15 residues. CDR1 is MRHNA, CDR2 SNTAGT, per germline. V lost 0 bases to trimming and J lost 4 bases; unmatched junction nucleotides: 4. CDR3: CASSDSDRGPYEQYF. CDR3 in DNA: TGTGCCAGCAGTGACTCGGACAGGGGACCTTACGAGCAGTACTTC.

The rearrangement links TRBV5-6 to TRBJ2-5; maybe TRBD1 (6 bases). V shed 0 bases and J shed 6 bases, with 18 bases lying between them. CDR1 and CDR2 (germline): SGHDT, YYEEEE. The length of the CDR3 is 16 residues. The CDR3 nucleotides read TGTGCCAGCAGCTTGGAACGGGACAATTACAGGCAGACCCAGTACTTC. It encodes CASSLERDNYRQTQYF.

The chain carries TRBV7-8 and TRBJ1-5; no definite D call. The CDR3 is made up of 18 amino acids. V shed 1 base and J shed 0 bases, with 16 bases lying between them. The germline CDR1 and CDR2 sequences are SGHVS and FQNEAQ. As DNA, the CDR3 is TGTGCCAGCAGCTTAGGTTTGGCGGGTATATATAGCAATCAGCCCCAGCATTTT. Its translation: CASSLGLAGIYSNQPQHF.

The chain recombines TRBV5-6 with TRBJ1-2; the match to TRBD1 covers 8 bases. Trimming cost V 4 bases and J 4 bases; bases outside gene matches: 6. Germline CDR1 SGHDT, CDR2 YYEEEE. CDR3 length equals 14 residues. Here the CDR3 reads CASSITGGGYGYTF. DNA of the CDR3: TGTGCCAGCAGCATTACAGGGGGTGGCTATGGCTACACCTTC.

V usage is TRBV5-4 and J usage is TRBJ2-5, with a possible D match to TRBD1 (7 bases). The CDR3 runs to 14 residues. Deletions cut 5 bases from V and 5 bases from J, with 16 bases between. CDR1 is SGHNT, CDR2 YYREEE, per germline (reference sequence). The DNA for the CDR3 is TGTGCCAGCAGGGTTACAGGGGCGGGGGAGACCCAGTACTTC. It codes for CASRVTGAGETQYF.

The CDR3 nucleotides read TGTGCCAGCAGTTTACTCTTGGACTTAGATACGCAGTATTTT. Translating it yields CASSLLLDLDTQYF. The V and J genes are TRBV28 and TRBJ2-3, with D perhaps TRBD2 (5 bases). The CDR3 sequence is 14 residues long. V dropped 2 bases and J dropped 5 bases, with 11 bases sitting between them. Germline CDR1 reads MDHEN; CDR2 reads SYDVKM.

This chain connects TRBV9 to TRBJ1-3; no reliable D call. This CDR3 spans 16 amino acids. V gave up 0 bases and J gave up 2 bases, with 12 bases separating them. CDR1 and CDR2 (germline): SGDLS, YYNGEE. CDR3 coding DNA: TGTGCCAGCAGCGTAGTTCCGGGGTGGGCTGGAAACACCATATATTTT. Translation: CASSVVPGWAGNTIYF.

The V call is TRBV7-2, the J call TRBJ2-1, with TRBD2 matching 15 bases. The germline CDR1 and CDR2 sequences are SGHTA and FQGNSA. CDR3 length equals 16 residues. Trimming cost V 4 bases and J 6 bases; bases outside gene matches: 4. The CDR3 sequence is CASSWTSGRVGNEQFF. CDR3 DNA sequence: TGTGCCAGCAGCTGGACTAGCGGGAGGGTGGGCAATGAGCAGTTCTTC. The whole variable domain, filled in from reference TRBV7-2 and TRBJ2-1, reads GAGVSQSPSNKVTEKGKDVELRCDPISGHTALYWYRQSLGQGLEFLIYFQGNSAPDKSGLPSDRFSAERTGGSVSTLTIQRTQQEDSAVYLCASSWTSGRVGNEQFFGPGTRLTVL.

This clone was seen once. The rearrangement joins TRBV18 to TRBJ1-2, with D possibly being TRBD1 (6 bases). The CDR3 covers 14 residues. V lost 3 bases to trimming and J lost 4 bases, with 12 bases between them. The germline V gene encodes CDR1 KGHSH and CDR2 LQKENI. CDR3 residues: CASSPSGEGYGYTF. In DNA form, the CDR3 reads TGTGCCAGCTCACCTTCAGGGGAAGGCTATGGCTACACCTTC.

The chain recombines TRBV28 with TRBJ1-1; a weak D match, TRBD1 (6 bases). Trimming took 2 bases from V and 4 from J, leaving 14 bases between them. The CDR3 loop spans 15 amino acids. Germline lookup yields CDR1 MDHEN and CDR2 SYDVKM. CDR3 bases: TGTGCCAGCAGTTTAGTGGATGGGGGCCGCACTGAAGCTTTCTTT. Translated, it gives CASSLVDGGRTEAFF.

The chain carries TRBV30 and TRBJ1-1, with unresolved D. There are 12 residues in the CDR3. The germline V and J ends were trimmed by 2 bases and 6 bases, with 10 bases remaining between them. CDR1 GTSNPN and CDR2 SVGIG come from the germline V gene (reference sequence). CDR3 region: CAWSRDTPEAFF. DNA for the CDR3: TGTGCCTGGAGTCGTGACACCCCTGAAGCTTTCTTT.

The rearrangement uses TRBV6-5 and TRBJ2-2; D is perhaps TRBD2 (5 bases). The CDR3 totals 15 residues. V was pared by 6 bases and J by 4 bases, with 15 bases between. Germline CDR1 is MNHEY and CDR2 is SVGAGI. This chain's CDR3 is CASSPSYEGTGELFF. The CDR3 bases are TGTGCCAGCAGCCCTTCCTACGAGGGCACCGGGGAGCTGTTTTTT.

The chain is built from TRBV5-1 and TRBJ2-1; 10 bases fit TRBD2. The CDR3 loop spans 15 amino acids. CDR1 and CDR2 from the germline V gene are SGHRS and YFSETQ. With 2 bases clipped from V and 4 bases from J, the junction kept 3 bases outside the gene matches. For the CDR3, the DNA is TGCGCCAGCAGCTTAGGACTAGCGGTTTACAATGAGCAGTTCTTC. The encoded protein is CASSLGLAVYNEQFF. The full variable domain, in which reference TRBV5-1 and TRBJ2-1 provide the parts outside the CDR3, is KAGVTQTPRYLIKTRGQQVTLSCSPISGHRSVSWYQQTPGQGLQFLFEYFSETQRNKGNFPGRFSGRQFSNSRSEMNVSTLELGDSALYLCASSLGLAVYNEQFFGPGTRLTVL.

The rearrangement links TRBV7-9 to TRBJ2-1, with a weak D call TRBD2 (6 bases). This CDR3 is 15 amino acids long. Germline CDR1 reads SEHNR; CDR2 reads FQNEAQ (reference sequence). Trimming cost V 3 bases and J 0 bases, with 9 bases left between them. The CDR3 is CASSFLASSYNEQFF. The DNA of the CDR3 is TGTGCCAGCAGCTTTCTAGCGAGCTCCTACAATGAGCAGTTCTTC.

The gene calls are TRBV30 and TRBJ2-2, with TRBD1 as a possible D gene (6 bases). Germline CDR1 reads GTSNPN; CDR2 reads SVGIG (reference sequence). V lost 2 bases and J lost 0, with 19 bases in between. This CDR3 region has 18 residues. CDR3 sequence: CAWSKRRTGISNTGELFF. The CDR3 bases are TGTGCCTGGAGTAAACGCCGTACAGGGATCTCGAACACCGGGGAGCTGTTTTTT.

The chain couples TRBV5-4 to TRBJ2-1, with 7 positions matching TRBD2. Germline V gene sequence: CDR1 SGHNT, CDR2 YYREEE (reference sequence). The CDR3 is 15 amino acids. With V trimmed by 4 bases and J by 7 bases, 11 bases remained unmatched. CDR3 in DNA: TGTGCCAGCAGCCCCGCGGGGGTACTAAGGAATGAGCAGTTCTTC. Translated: CASSPAGVLRNEQFF.

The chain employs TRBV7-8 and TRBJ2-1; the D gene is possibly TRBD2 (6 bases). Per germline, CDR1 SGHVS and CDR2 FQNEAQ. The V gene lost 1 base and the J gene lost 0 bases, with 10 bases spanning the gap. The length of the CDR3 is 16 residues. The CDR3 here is CASSLGRGFSYNEQFF. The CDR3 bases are TGTGCCAGCAGCTTAGGGCGGGGCTTCTCCTACAATGAGCAGTTCTTC.

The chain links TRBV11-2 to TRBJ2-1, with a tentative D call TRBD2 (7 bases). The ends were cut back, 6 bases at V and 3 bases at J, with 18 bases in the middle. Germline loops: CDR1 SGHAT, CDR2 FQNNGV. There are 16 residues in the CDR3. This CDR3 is CASRGGGLIYYNEQFF. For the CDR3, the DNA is TGTGCCAGCAGAGGGGGGGGGCTTATCTACTACAATGAGCAGTTCTTC.

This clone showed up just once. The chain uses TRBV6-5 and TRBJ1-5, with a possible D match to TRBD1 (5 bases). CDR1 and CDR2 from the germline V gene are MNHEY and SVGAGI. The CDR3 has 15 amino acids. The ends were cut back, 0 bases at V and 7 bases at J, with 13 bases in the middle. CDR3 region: CASSYSRLGGQPQHF. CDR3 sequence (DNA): TGTGCCAGCAGTTACTCCCGACTTGGGGGGCAGCCCCAGCATTTT.